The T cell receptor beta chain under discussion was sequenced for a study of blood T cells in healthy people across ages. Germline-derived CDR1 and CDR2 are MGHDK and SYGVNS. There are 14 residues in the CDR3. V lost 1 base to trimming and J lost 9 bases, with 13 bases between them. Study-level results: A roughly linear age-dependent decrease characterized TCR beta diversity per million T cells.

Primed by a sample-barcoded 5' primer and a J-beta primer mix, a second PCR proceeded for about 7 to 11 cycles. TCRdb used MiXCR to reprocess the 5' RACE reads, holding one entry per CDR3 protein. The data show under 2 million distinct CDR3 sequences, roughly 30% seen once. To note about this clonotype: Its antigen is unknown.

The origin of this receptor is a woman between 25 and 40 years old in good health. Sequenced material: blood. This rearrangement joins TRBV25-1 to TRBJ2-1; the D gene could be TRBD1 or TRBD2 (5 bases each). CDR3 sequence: CASSELGRAGEQFF. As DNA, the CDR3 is TGTGCCAGCAGTGAATTGGGCAGGGCGGGTGAGCAGTTCTTC.